The entry below describes one T cell receptor beta chain. The ends were cut back, 2 bases at V and 8 bases at J, with 15 bases in the middle. Germline V CDR1 and CDR2: SEHNR, FQNEAQ (reference sequence). The CDR3 length is 14 residues. The protocol was immunoSEQ multiplex PCR, while the TCRdb copy is restricted to in-frame clones and leaves out a portion. The sample includes tens of thousands of clones, around 96% of them seen just once. These data originate in a study of technical replicates of blood from a few donors. The chain carries TRBV7-9 and TRBJ1-2; D is possibly TRBD1 (6 bases). The receptor was isolated from a human donor in good health. Sequenced: T cells isolated from PBMCs. The CDR3 loop is CASSLRQGRDGYTF. CDR3 DNA: TGTGCCAGCAGCTTACGGCAGGGGCGAGACGGCTACACCTTC.